Listed below are T cell receptor beta chains from one sample, sequenced in a study of blood T cell repertoires in COVID-19. Produced via immunoSEQ multiplex PCR; TCRdb's table is partial and in-frame only. Among around 130,000 clones listed, less than 90% were seen once. Source material: peripheral blood. The receptors were sampled from a man in his fifties or sixties with acute or convalescent COVID-19. CDR3s include the opening cysteine and the closing phenylalanine or tryptophan. Fields, in order: D gene, clone size, J gene, V gene, CDR3 DNA, CDR3 protein. The D gene is left open where the match is weak. Some rows have no size entry. The others give once, few or many, or a class for an expanded clone.

TRBD1	NA	TRBJ1-1	TRBV28	TGTGCCAGCCCCCAGAGGGGGCAAAACACTGAAGCTTTCTTT	CASPQRGQNTEAFF
NA	NA	TRBJ2-7	TRBV18	TGTGCCAGCCGAAACGGGGTCGGGAGCTACGAGCAGTACTTC	CASRNGVGSYEQYF
NA	once	TRBJ1-5	TRBV28	TGTGCCAGCACTAATACAGGGACCCTAGGAGTGGCCCAGCATTTT	CASTNTGTLGVAQHF
TRBD2	NA	TRBJ2-3	TRBV5-1	TGCGCCAGCAGGGGACTAGCGGGAGTCGGTGATACGCAGTATTTT	CASRGLAGVGDTQYF
NA	NA	TRBJ1-2	TRBV19	TGTGCCAGTGGCAGGGGTTCTTTTAACTATGGCTACACCTTC	CASGRGSFNYGYTF
TRBD2	NA	TRBJ2-3	TRBV5-6	TGTGCCAGCAGCTTGGTAGCGGGAGAAGCAGATACGCAGTATTTT	CASSLVAGEADTQYF
NA	NA	TRBJ2-5	TRBV5-1	TGCGCCAGCAGCTTGGGGGCGGGCGAACAAGAGACCCAGTACTTC	CASSLGAGEQETQYF
TRBD1	NA	TRBJ1-2	TRBV19	TGTGCCAGTAGTCCCAGGACAGGGGCCTATGGCTACACCTTC	CASSPRTGAYGYTF
TRBD1	NA	TRBJ1-2	TRBV18	TGTGCCAGCTCACCGCAGGGGGCTGGTGATGGCTACACCTTC	CASSPQGAGDGYTF
TRBD2	NA	TRBJ2-5	TRBV6-5	TGTGCCAGCAGTTGGACTAGCGGGAGTGACCAAGAGACCCAGTACTTC	CASSWTSGSDQETQYF
NA	NA	TRBJ2-1	TRBV27	TGTGCCAGCAGTACACAGGGCAACCCTAATGTCAATGAGCAGTTCTTC	CASSTQGNPNVNEQFF
TRBD1	NA	TRBJ2-5	TRBV10-3	TGTGCCATCAGTGAAGGGACAGCTGGGGAGACCCAGTACTTC	CAISEGTAGETQYF
TRBD1	once	TRBJ1-3	TRBV18	TGTGCCAGCTCATCGGGACAGGCGAGCTCTGGAAACACCATATATTTT	CASSSGQASSGNTIYF
TRBD2	NA	TRBJ2-7	TRBV5-1	TGCGCCAGCAGCTTGCTTAGCGGGGGGCTCTCCTACGAGCAGTACTTC	CASSLLSGGLSYEQYF
TRBD1	NA	TRBJ1-1	TRBV7-9	TGTGCCAGCAGCTTAACAGGGGCGAACACTGAAGCTTTCTTT	CASSLTGANTEAFF
NA	NA	TRBJ1-4	TRBV5-1	TGCGCCAGCAGCCCGTCGGGAGAAAAACTGTTTTTT	CASSPSGEKLFF
NA	once	TRBJ2-7	TRBV29-1	TGCAGCGTTAAAAATGGTATGGTGCAAACTACCGAGCAGTACTTC	CSVKNGMVQTTEQYF
TRBD1	NA	TRBJ2-7	TRBV12-5	TGTGCTACCCTTGCCGGGACAGGGGTCGAGCAGTACTTC	CATLAGTGVEQYF
TRBD1	NA	TRBJ2-7	TRBV6-6	TGTGCCAGCAGTTACTTTGATAGGACAGGGTCCTACGAGCAGTACTTC	CASSYFDRTGSYEQYF
NA	NA	TRBJ2-5	TRBV10-3	TGTGCCACCGAGGGTCCACAAGAGACCCAGTACTTC	CATEGPQETQYF
NA	NA	TRBJ2-5	TRBV5-1	TGCGCCAGCAGGTCGGCCCAGCGATACCAAGAGACCCAGTACTTC	CASRSAQRYQETQYF
NA	NA	TRBJ1-2	TRBV30	TGTGCCTGGAGTGTTTCAGGGCTTGGCTACACCTTC	CAWSVSGLGYTF
TRBD1	once	TRBJ2-5	TRBV15	TGTGCCACCAGCAGACCGACAGGGCGACAAGAGACCCAGTACTTC	CATSRPTGRQETQYF